What follows are 9 T cell receptor beta chains derived from one specimen sequenced in a study of T cells in Graves' hyperthyroidism and ophthalmopathy. Researchers amplified the TCR beta CDR3 regions from RNA transcripts. The primer set for the first-round RT-PCR of the TCR CDR3 was HTBI. TCRdb recomputed calls from the multiplex PCR reads with MiXCR, one row per CDR3 protein. Here the sample spans 150,000 or so distinct CDR3 sequences, over 20% being singletons. Source material: blood. The receptors were gathered from a woman aged 50 to 60 with Graves' hyperthyroidism that later progressed to Graves' ophthalmopathy.

The chain links TRBV3-1 to TRBJ2-7; TRBD2 aligns across 7 bases. After removal of 1 base from V and 3 bases from J, the junction contained 6 bases not matched to a gene. The CDR3 totals 15 residues. CDR1 and CDR2 from the germline V gene are LGHDT and YNNKEL (reference sequence). The CDR3 bases are TGTGCCAGCAGCCAAGTAGGCAGGGAGGGCTACGAGCAGTACTTC. The encoded protein is CASSQVGREGYEQYF.

This clonotype was recorded at least ten times. This rearrangement joins TRBV3-1 to TRBJ2-7; the match to TRBD2 covers 10 bases. Germline CDR1 reads LGHDT; CDR2 reads YNNKEL (reference sequence). This CDR3 contains 15 residues. Trimming cost V 2 bases and J 7 bases; bases outside gene matches: 8. The chain's CDR3 is CASSQKSGRAKEQYF. CDR3 bases: TGTGCCAGCAGCCAAAAGAGCGGGAGGGCGAAAGAGCAGTACTTC.

V is TRBV19 and J is TRBJ1-1; D is possibly TRBD1 (5 bases). The CDR3 consists of 12 residues. Germline CDR1 and CDR2: LNHDA and SQIVND (reference sequence). V was clipped by 6 bases and J by 8 bases, with 13 bases between them. The CDR3 DNA follows: TGTGCCAGTAGGGGGGAGGGACCCGAAGCTTTCTTT. It translates to CASRGEGPEAFF.

This clonotype has at least ten counts. The chain links TRBV5-1 to TRBJ1-2; 10 nucleotides align to TRBD1. Germline lookup yields CDR1 SGHRS and CDR2 YFSETQ. V dropped 0 bases and J dropped 2; count of bases not matched to a gene: 10. This CDR3 is 18 amino acids long. This CDR3 reads CASSLAGGTGAANYGYTF. CDR3 DNA sequence: TGCGCCAGCAGCTTGGCCGGGGGGACAGGGGCAGCGAACTATGGCTACACCTTC.

This clonotype has ten or more counts. V usage is TRBV5-1 and J usage is TRBJ2-1, with TRBD2 identical over 9 bases. The germline V gene encodes CDR1 SGHRS and CDR2 YFSETQ. The V and J ends lost 4 bases and 0 bases, in that order; junction bases with no gene match: 2. The CDR3 runs to 15 residues. CDR3 region: CASSRLADSYNEQFF. CDR3 bases: TGCGCCAGCAGCAGACTAGCGGACTCCTACAATGAGCAGTTCTTC.

CDR3 residues: CASRTSGRAAKNIQYF. For the CDR3, the DNA is TGTGCCAGCAGGACTAGCGGGAGGGCCGCCAAAAACATTCAGTACTTC. V gene TRBV12-3 or TRBV12-4 combines with J gene TRBJ2-4; the match to TRBD2 covers 14 bases. There are 16 residues in the CDR3. The trim removed 6 bases at V and 1 base at J, leaving 2 bases unmatched.

The genes are TRBV20-1 and TRBJ1-1, with 7 bases lining up with TRBD1. The CDR3 has 14 amino acids. With V trimmed by 0 bases and J by 5 bases, 6 bases remained unmatched. The V gene's germline CDR1 is DFQATT and CDR2 SNEGSKA (reference sequence). CDR3 in amino acids: CSARDEQGWTEAFF. In DNA, the CDR3 is TGCAGTGCTAGAGATGAACAGGGGTGGACTGAAGCTTTCTTT.

In this sample, this clonotype turned up many times. The rearrangement uses TRBV3-1 and TRBJ1-1, with TRBD1 matching 9 bases. Germline CDR1 reads LGHDT; CDR2 reads YNNKEL (reference sequence). This CDR3 spans 14 amino acids. Trimming removed 2 bases from V and 3 bases from J; junction bases left unmatched: 1. Here the CDR3 DNA reads TGTGCCAGCAGCCAACGGACAGGGGACACTGAAGCTTTCTTT. Amino acids: CASSQRTGDTEAFF.

In its sample, this clonotype was seen many times. The genes are TRBV6-1 and TRBJ2-7; 8 bases agree with TRBD1. Trimming cost V 6 bases and J 0 bases; bases outside gene matches: 10. CDR3 length: 16 amino acids. The germline V gene encodes CDR1 MNHNS and CDR2 SASEGT. This CDR3 is CASRQPDRGLSYEQYF. The DNA for the CDR3 is TGTGCCAGCAGACAACCCGACAGGGGTCTCTCCTACGAGCAGTACTTC.